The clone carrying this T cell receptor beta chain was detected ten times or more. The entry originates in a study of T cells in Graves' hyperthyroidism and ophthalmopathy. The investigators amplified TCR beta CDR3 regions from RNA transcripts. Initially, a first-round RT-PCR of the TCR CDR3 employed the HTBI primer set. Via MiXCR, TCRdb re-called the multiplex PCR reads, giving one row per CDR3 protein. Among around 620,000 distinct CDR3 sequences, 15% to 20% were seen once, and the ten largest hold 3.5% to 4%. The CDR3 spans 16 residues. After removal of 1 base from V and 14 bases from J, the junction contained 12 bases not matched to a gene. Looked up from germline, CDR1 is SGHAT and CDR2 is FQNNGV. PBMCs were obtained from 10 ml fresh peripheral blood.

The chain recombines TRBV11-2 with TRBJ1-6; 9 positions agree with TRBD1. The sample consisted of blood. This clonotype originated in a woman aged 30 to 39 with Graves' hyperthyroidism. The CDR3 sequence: CASSLGYGTGFLSLHF. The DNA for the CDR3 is TGTGCCAGCAGCTTAGGTTACGGGACAGGGTTTCTTTCCCTCCACTTT.